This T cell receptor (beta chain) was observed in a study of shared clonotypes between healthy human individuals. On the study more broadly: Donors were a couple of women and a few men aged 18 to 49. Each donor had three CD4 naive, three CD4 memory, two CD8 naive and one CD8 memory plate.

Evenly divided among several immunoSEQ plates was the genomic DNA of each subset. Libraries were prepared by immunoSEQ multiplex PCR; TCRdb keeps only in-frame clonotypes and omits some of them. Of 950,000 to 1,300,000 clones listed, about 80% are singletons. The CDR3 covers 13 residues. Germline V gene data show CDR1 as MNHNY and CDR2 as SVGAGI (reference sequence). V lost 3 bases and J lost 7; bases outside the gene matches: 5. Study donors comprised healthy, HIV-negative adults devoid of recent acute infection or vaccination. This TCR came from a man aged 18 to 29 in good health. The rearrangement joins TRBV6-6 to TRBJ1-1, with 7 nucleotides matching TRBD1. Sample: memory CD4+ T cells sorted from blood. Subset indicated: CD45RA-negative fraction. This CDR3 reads CASSYSGTVEAFF. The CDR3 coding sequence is TGTGCCAGCAGTTATAGCGGGACAGTTGAAGCTTTCTTT.